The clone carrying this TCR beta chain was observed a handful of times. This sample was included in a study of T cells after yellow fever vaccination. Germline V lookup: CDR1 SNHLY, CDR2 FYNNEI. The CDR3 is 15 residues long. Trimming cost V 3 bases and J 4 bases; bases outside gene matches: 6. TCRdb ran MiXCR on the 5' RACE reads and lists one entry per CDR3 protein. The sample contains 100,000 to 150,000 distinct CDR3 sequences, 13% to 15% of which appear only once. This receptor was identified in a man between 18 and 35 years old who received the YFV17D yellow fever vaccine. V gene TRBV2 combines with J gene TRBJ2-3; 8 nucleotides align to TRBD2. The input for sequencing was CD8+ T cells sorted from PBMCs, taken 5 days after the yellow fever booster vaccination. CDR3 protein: CASSDPGGLSDTQYF. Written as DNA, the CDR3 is TGTGCCAGCAGTGACCCGGGGGGGCTGTCAGATACGCAGTATTTT.